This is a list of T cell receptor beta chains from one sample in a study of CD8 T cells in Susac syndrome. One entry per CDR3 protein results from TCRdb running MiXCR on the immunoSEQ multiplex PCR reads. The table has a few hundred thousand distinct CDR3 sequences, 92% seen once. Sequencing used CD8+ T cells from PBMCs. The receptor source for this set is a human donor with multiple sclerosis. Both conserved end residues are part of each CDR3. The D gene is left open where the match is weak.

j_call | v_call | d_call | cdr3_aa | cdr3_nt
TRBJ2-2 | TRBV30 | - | CAWFEASNAGELFF | TGTGCCTGGTTCGAGGCTAGCAACGCCGGGGAGCTGTTTTTT
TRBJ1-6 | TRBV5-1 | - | CASSSPSEPILHF | TGCGCCAGCAGCTCCCCATCAGAGCCTATCCTCCACTTT
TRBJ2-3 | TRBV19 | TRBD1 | CASSPGQGITDTQYF | TGTGCCAGTAGTCCGGGACAGGGTATCACAGATACGCAGTATTTT
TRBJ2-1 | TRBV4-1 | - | CASSQDLHNEQFF | TGCGCCAGCAGCCAAGATTTGCACAATGAGCAGTTCTTC
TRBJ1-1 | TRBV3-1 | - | CASSQASDITEAFF | TGTGCCAGCAGCCAAGCCTCTGACATCACTGAAGCTTTCTTT
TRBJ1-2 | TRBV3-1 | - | CASSQQGGFGGYTF | TGTGCCAGCAGCCAACAGGGAGGGTTTGGGGGCTACACCTTC
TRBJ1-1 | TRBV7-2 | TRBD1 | CASSLAGGLIIGGRTEAFF | TGTGCCAGCAGCTTAGCGGGAGGGTTGATTATAGGGGGCAGGACTGAAGCTTTCTTT
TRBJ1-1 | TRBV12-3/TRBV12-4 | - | CASSYSGFEAFF | TGTGCCAGCAGTTACTCGGGTTTTGAAGCTTTCTTT
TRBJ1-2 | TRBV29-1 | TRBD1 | CSVEEYRDSYGYTF | TGCAGCGTTGAAGAGTACCGGGACAGTTATGGCTACACCTTC
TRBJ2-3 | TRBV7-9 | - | CASSSGLISTDTQYF | TGTGCCAGCAGCTCCGGACTGATATCCACAGATACGCAGTATTTT
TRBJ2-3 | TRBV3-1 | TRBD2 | CASSPTSGRTDTQYF | TGTGCCAGCAGCCCGACTAGCGGACGCACAGATACGCAGTATTTT
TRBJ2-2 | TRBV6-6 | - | CASSYSGGRELFF | TGTGCCAGCAGTTACTCTGGGGGGCGGGAGCTGTTTTTT
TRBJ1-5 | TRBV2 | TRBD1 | CASSDFEEGARQPQHF | TGTGCCAGCAGTGATTTCGAGGAGGGGGCTCGGCAGCCCCAGCATTTT
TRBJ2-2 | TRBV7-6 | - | CATTPGGGGTGELFF | TGTGCCACTACCCCTGGCGGGGGCGGGACCGGGGAGCTGTTTTTT
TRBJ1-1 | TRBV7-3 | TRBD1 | CASSPSTGSTEAFF | TGTGCCAGCAGCCCATCGACAGGGAGCACTGAAGCTTTCTTT
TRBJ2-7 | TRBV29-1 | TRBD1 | CSVVGTGVYEQYF | TGCAGCGTTGTTGGGACAGGGGTTTACGAGCAGTACTTC
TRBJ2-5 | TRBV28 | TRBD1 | CASSLSLGTVIPQAPQETQYF | TGTGCCAGCAGTTTATCCCTCGGGACAGTAATTCCTCAGGCTCCCCAAGAGACCCAGTACTTC